This record concerns one T cell receptor (beta chain) sequence. The sample comes from a study of blood T cells in healthy people across ages. J lost 7 bases, V lost 5 bases, and 26 bases had no gene match. CDR3 size: 19 residues. Germline CDR1 is SGHTA and CDR2 is FQGNSA. A second 7 to 11 cycle PCR used barcoded and J-beta primers. All cDNA molecules were each tagged by a template-switch adaptor with 12 random nucleotides. MiXCR was run by TCRdb on the 5' RACE reads, yielding one entry per CDR3 protein. The table records 1.5 million to 2 million distinct CDR3 sequences, roughly 49% of them present only once. Per sample, at least 5.5 micrograms of total RNA were extracted.

The sequencing input was blood. The receptor was derived from a middle-aged woman in good health. This sequence joins TRBV7-2 and TRBJ2-7; TRBD1 matches 7 bases. CDR3 DNA: TGTGCCAGCAGCATACCACTACTAGGGACAGATGTCACCTACAATGAGCAGTACTTC. Its translation: CASSIPLLGTDVTYNEQYF. Using reference TRBV7-2 and TRBJ2-7 for the parts outside the CDR3, the full variable domain is GAGVSQSPSNKVTEKGKDVELRCDPISGHTALYWYRQSLGQGLEFLIYFQGNSAPDKSGLPSDRFSAERTGGSVSTLTIQRTQQEDSAVYLCASSIPLLGTDVTYNEQYFGPGTRLTVT.